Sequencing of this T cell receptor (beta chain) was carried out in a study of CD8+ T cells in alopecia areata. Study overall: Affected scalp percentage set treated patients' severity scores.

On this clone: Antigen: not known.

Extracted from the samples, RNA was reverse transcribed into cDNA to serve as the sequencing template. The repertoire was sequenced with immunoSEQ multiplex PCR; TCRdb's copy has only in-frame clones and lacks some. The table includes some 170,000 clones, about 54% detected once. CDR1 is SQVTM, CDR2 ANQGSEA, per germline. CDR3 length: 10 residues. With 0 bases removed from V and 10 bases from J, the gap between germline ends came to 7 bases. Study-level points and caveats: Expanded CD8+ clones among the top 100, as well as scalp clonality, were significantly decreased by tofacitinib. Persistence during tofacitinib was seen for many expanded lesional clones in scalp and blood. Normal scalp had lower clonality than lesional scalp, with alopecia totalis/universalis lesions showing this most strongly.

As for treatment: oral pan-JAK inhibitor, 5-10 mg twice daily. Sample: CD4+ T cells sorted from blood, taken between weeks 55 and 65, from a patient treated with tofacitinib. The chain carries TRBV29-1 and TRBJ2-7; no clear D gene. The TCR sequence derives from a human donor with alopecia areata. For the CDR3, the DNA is TGCAGCGTTGAAGATGGGGTACAGTACTTC. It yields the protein CSVEDGVQYF.